This T cell receptor beta chain comes out of a study of cytotoxic CD8 clonotypes in ibrutinib-treated CLL. The assay was immunoSEQ multiplex PCR, and TCRdb's table has in-frame clones only and misses some. The sample carries roughly 200,000 clones, more than 70% recorded once. Study conclusions and caveats: Private clonotypes, not public ones, expanded at ibrutinib response. Sustained-remission and progressing patients were not sampled at matched times.

In the case of this clone: Its antigen is as yet unknown.

The V gene's germline CDR1 is SGHRS and CDR2 YFSETQ. The CDR3 is 15 amino acids. The germline V and J ends were trimmed by 2 bases and 0 bases, with 10 bases remaining between them. The specimen comprised PBMCs, sampled after 12 months of ibrutinib treatment. The source is a human donor with chronic lymphocytic leukemia. The chain combines TRBV5-1 with TRBJ2-3; no clear D. CDR3 in DNA: TGCGCCAGCAGCTTAGAAGGCCCTAGCACAGATACGCAGTATTTT. Its translation: CASSLEGPSTDTQYF.